The 8 T cell receptor beta chains below come from one sample, sequenced in a study of cytomegalovirus exposure and HLA in healthy donors. The PCR had 60 Vbeta and 13 Jbeta primers. The table came from immunoSEQ multiplex PCR; TCRdb's copy has only in-frame clones and leaves some out. The repertoire holds 120,000 or so clones, with 70% to 90% as singletons. The sample comprised PBMCs. Receptors were obtained from a man aged 40-49 years in good health and CMV-seronegative.

V is TRBV20-1 and J is TRBJ1-2; the D gene is possibly TRBD1 (6 bases). With 6 bases removed from V and 8 bases from J, the gap between germline ends came to 13 bases. The CDR3 runs to 11 residues. From germline, CDR1 is DFQATT and CDR2 SNEGSKA (reference sequence). The CDR3 region has the DNA TGCAGTGCAGGGGGGGCGGGAGGCTACACCTTC. Protein sequence: CSAGGAGGYTF.

In DNA form, the CDR3 reads TGTGCCAGCAGCTTAACCGAGAACAATGAGCAGTTCTTC. This encodes CASSLTENNEQFF. The rearrangement links TRBV7-8 to TRBJ2-1; D is unclear. Germline CDR1 SGHVS, CDR2 FQNEAQ. Trimming removed 2 bases at V and 5 bases at J, with 7 bases between. This CDR3 comprises 13 residues.

The genes are TRBV7-8 and TRBJ2-7, with 8 bases matching TRBD2. The CDR3 is made up of 15 amino acids. Germline assignment: CDR1 SGHVS and CDR2 FQNEAQ. Trimming at V came to 1 base and at J to 4 bases, leaving 6 bases not matched to a gene. CDR3 residues: CASSLEVGTSYEQYF. DNA of the CDR3: TGTGCCAGCAGCTTAGAGGTCGGGACTAGTTACGAGCAGTACTTC.

The rearrangement links TRBV2 to TRBJ2-3, with 7 positions matching TRBD1. V was pared by 3 bases and J by 2 bases, with 5 bases of the junction left unmatched. Germline V gene lookup returns CDR1 SNHLY and CDR2 FYNNEI. The CDR3 has 15 amino acids. The CDR3 DNA follows: TGTGCCAGCAGTGAGTGGGGGACAGCCACAGATACGCAGTATTTT. This sequence encodes CASSEWGTATDTQYF.

The chain links TRBV29-1 to TRBJ2-3, with 8 bases lining up with TRBD2. Germline V gene data show CDR1 as SQVTM and CDR2 as ANQGSEA. V dropped 4 bases and J dropped 4; count of bases not matched to a gene: 7. CDR3 length equals 14 residues. The CDR3 is CSVAREVVSDTQYF. Here the CDR3 DNA reads TGCAGCGTTGCGCGGGAGGTCGTATCAGATACGCAGTATTTT.

A note on this clone: At one boundary the junction diverges from the germline segment, which might be a read error. This same CDR3 is encoded by further DNA sequences in the sample. V gene TRBV7-3 combines with J gene TRBJ1-2, with TRBD1 matching over 7 bases. CDR3 size: 16 residues. Germline assignment: CDR1 SGHTA and CDR2 FQGTGA. CDR3 nucleotide sequence: TGCGCCAGCAGCTTACCTACACCACAGGGGCTAAGAGGCTACACCTTC. Its protein product is CASSLPTPQGLRGYTF.

This chain joins TRBV7-2 and TRBJ2-3; 10 nucleotides line up with TRBD2. J was trimmed by 1 base and V by 2 bases; bases with no gene match: 0. Germline lookup yields CDR1 SGHTA and CDR2 FQGNSA. The CDR3 runs 15 residues. For the CDR3, the DNA is TGTGCCAGCAGCTTACTAGCGGGGGGCACAGATACGCAGTATTTT. This encodes CASSLLAGGTDTQYF.

This chain joins TRBV19 and TRBJ1-1, with D perhaps matching TRBD1 (5 bases). The CDR3 contains 13 residues. Trimming removed 8 bases at V and 4 bases at J, with 14 bases between. Germline V CDR1 and CDR2: LNHDA, SQIVND (reference sequence). The CDR3 loop reads CASLREDSTEAFF. The CDR3 coding sequence is TGTGCCAGTCTCAGGGAGGATAGCACTGAAGCTTTCTTT.